Included here is one T cell receptor beta chain sequence, with context. CD45RO-negative, CCR7-selected cells formed the naive CD8 fraction, which excluded terminally differentiated effector memory CD45RA+ cells. These data are taken from a study of shared clonotypes between healthy human individuals. CDR1 and CDR2 from the germline V gene are SEHNR and FQNEAQ (reference sequence). V gave up 5 bases and J gave up 1 base; unmatched junction bases: 10. The CDR3 is 17 residues long. Generated by immunoSEQ multiplex PCR, the TCRdb table keeps only in-frame clones and is missing some. The sample lists some 1,900,000 clones, about 95% seen once, with 1% to 1.5% in the top ten.

V gene TRBV7-9 combines with J gene TRBJ2-3; 9 bases fit TRBD1. This TCR was sampled from a man aged 18 to 29 in good health. Material: naive CD8+ T cells sorted from blood. The CDR3 sequence: CASSQPQGAWGTDTQYF. CDR3 nucleotides: TGTGCCAGCAGCCAACCACAGGGGGCCTGGGGCACAGATACGCAGTATTTT.